Listed below are T cell receptor beta chains from one sample, sequenced in a study of Ad26.COV2.S vaccination and SARS-CoV-2 variants. Here immunoSEQ multiplex PCR was the method, and the copy in TCRdb shows in-frame clones only, minus some. The table includes approximately 410,000 clones, over 75% detected once. The source was peripheral blood, collected in a trial of Ad26.COV2.S vaccine versus placebo. Receptor source: a person between 18 and 59 years old who received the Ad26.COV2.S COVID-19 vaccine or a placebo. CDR3s include the opening cysteine and the closing phenylalanine or tryptophan. A D gene is named only where the DNA matches it firmly. Rows may omit the clone size; those that give it use once, few, many or a size class.

>.|TRBJ2-7|.|TRBV18
TGTGCCAGCTCACCACGCTCTGGAGGGGTTACCTACGAGCAGTACTTC
CASSPRSGGVTYEQYF
>.|TRBJ2-3|.|TRBV11-2
TGTGCCAGCAGCTTAGTTAGGGGGGCTTCAGATACGCAGTATTTT
CASSLVRGASDTQYF
>.|TRBJ2-7|TRBD1|TRBV30
TGTGCCTGGCGACAGGGTCGTTTGTACGAGCAGTACTTC
CAWRQGRLYEQYF
>.|TRBJ2-1|TRBD2|TRBV3-1/TRBV3-2
TGTGCCAGCAGCCTAGCGGGGGGGCCTTACAATGAGCAGTTCTTC
CASSLAGGPYNEQFF
>.|TRBJ2-7|.|TRBV15
TGTGCCACCAGCAGAGATCGGGGTAGCTCCTACGAGCAGTACTTC
CATSRDRGSSYEQYF
>.|TRBJ2-7|TRBD1|TRBV18
TGTGCCAGCTCACCGGGACAGGGGTCCTACGAGCAGTACTTC
CASSPGQGSYEQYF
>.|TRBJ1-1|.|TRBV19
TGTGCCAGTAGTATAACAGGGAATCGGTACACTGAAGCTTTCTTT
CASSITGNRYTEAFF
>once|TRBJ2-1|TRBD2|TRBV5-5
TGTGCCAGCAGCCCGGGACTAGCGGGTCCCGCCTACAATGAGCAGTTCTTC
CASSPGLAGPAYNEQFF
>many|TRBJ2-7|.|TRBV7-6
TGTGCCAGCAGCTTCTCGCAATCCTACGAGCAGTACTTC
CASSFSQSYEQYF
>.|TRBJ1-2|TRBD1|TRBV30
TGTGCCTGGATAAGAGGGGGCGTTTATGGCTACACCTTC
CAWIRGGVYGYTF
>.|TRBJ1-6|TRBD1|TRBV7-2
TGTGCCAGCAGCCCATGGGACAGATTTTATAATTCACCCCTCCACTTT
CASSPWDRFYNSPLHF
>.|TRBJ1-4|TRBD1|TRBV28
TGTGCCAGCGGCCACATGGGACAGGGTCTAGAAAAACTGTTTTTT
CASGHMGQGLEKLFF
>.|TRBJ1-2|TRBD1|TRBV6-5
TGTGCCAGCAGTTACGCGACAGGGGCCTATGGCTACACCTTC
CASSYATGAYGYTF
>.|TRBJ1-2|.|TRBV29-1
TGCAGCGTTGTGGGGGGTGTCGGGGCCTATGGCTACACCTTC
CSVVGGVGAYGYTF
>.|TRBJ1-6|TRBD1|TRBV30
TGTGCCTGGACGGGACAGGGCCCACAGCCCCTCCACTTT
CAWTGQGPQPLHF
>.|TRBJ1-6|.|TRBV5-1
TGCGCCAGCAGCTTGGAACAGCTGGCGAATAATTCACCCCTCCACTTT
CASSLEQLANNSPLHF
>.|TRBJ2-4|.|TRBV28
TGTGCCAGCAGTCTTCTAGCCAAAAACATTCAGTACTTC
CASSLLAKNIQYF
>.|TRBJ2-1|TRBD2|TRBV19
TGTGCCAGTAGTATTTCAGCGGGGGGGCCTCTTGAGCAGTTCTTC
CASSISAGGPLEQFF
>.|TRBJ1-2|TRBD1|TRBV5-8
TGTGCCAGCAGCTTGTTGTATTATAGGACAGGGGGCCTTAACTATGGCTACACCTTC
CASSLLYYRTGGLNYGYTF
>few|TRBJ1-6|.|TRBV6-1
TGTGCCAGCAGTTCACAGGGACTAGGATCACCCCTCCACTTT
CASSSQGLGSPLHF
>once|TRBJ2-2|TRBD1|TRBV5-1
TGCGCCAGCAGCGGGACAGGGAGCACCGGGGAGCTGTTTTTT
CASSGTGSTGELFF
>.|TRBJ1-6|.|TRBV10-1
TGCGCCAGCAGTGATCTACAGGGTGGTTCACCCCTCCACTTT
CASSDLQGGSPLHF
>once|TRBJ2-2|TRBD2|TRBV7-2
TGTGCCAGCAGCTTAGGAGGGCTAGCGGGGGGAATCGGGGAGCTGTTTTTT
CASSLGGLAGGIGELFF
>.|TRBJ2-3|.|TRBV20-1
TGCAGTGCTAGTCGGGGTTTTCTGGGAGATACGCAGTATTTT
CSASRGFLGDTQYF
>once|TRBJ1-4|TRBD1|TRBV7-9
TGTGCCAGCAGCTTAGAAGAACAGGGGCTCTCAACTAATGAAAAACTGTTTTTT
CASSLEEQGLSTNEKLFF
>.|TRBJ2-2|.|TRBV30
TGTGCCTGGAGTGTAGGAGGAACCGGGGAGCTGTTTTTT
CAWSVGGTGELFF
>.|TRBJ2-1|.|TRBV29-1
TGCAGCGTTGAAGACCCTACAATGAGCCAAATGGCGTTCTTC
CSVEDPTMSQMAFF
>once|TRBJ2-1|TRBD2|TRBV7-8
TGTGCCAGCAGCTTCAGACTAGCGGGGGCTTACAATGAGCAGTTCTTC
CASSFRLAGAYNEQFF
>.|TRBJ2-7|.|TRBV5-4
TGTGCCAGCAGCTTGGGCCCTTTAGGGATGGGAAACTACGAGCAGTACTTC
CASSLGPLGMGNYEQYF
>.|TRBJ2-1|TRBD2|TRBV4-3
TGCGCCAGCAGCCAGGATCCGGGACTAGCAAGGAATGAGCAGTTCTTC
CASSQDPGLARNEQFF
>.|TRBJ2-1|.|TRBV7-9
TGTGCCAGCAGCCTATCGCTTCGGGGGGCAGATGAGCAGTTCTTC
CASSLSLRGADEQFF
>.|TRBJ1-1|.|TRBV12-3/TRBV12-4
TGTGCCAGCAGTTTCCGGCGGAACACTGAAGCTTTCTTT
CASSFRRNTEAFF
>.|TRBJ1-6|TRBD1|TRBV6-4
TGTGCCAGCAGGGCGACAGGGGGCAGCTCACCCCTCCACTTT
CASRATGGSSPLHF
>.|TRBJ2-3|.|TRBV10-1
TGCGCCAGCAGTGAGTCCTACAGAGATACGCAGTATTTT
CASSESYRDTQYF
>.|TRBJ2-7|TRBD1|TRBV5-1
TGCGCCAGCAGCGGGTCGACAGGGGAAGAGCAGTACTTC
CASSGSTGEEQYF
>once|TRBJ1-1|.|TRBV19
TGTGCCAGTAAGATGTCGGTCTCTTTGGGCACTGAAGCTTTCTTT
CASKMSVSLGTEAFF
>.|TRBJ2-7|TRBD2|TRBV19
TGTGCCAGTAGCCGCTGGGGAGGGCCTACATACGAGCAGTACTTC
CASSRWGGPTYEQYF
>.|TRBJ2-7|.|TRBV6-2/TRBV6-3
TGTGCCAGCAGCCCCGAGCCGGGGAGCTCCTACGAGCAGTACTTC
CASSPEPGSSYEQYF
>.|TRBJ1-2|.|TRBV30
TGTGCCTGGACCGACCGTAACTATGGCTACACCTTC
CAWTDRNYGYTF
>.|TRBJ2-3|TRBD1|TRBV7-8
TGTGCCAGCAGCTTATTCTCCTCCATCAGGGGGCGTTCAGATACGCAGTATTTT
CASSLFSSIRGRSDTQYF
>.|TRBJ2-4|TRBD1|TRBV4-3
TGCGCCAGCAGCCAAGTGCTTCGGGACAGAAGGCAGTACTTC
CASSQVLRDRRQYF
>.|TRBJ1-2|.|TRBV11-2
TGTGCCAGCAGCTTAGATGTAGAAGTTGCTGGCTACACCTTC
CASSLDVEVAGYTF
>.|TRBJ1-1|TRBD1|TRBV24-1
TGTGCCACCAGTGTCTCAAGGGACAGTGAAGCTTTCTTT
CATSVSRDSEAFF
>.|TRBJ1-2|.|TRBV23-1
TGCGCCAGCAGTCATGCAGTTTATGGCTACACCTTC
CASSHAVYGYTF
>once|TRBJ2-3|.|TRBV6-5
TGTGCCAGCAGTTTTTGGTTGCGCACAGATACGCAGTATTTT
CASSFWLRTDTQYF
>.|TRBJ2-3|TRBD2|TRBV27
TGTGCCAGCAGCCCCTCGCTAGCGGGGGACTCAGATACGCAGTATTTT
CASSPSLAGDSDTQYF
>.|TRBJ2-5|.|TRBV6-5
TGTGCCAGCAGAATTCAGGCAATCGAGACCCAGTACTTC
CASRIQAIETQYF
>.|TRBJ1-1|.|TRBV2
TGTGCCAGCAGTGAACAGATCATGAACACTGAAGCTTTCTTT
CASSEQIMNTEAFF